This T cell receptor (beta chain) was captured by sequencing in a study of regulatory T cells in long-lasting Graves disease. Overall study: Antithyroid drugs had been taken under 3 months by newly diagnosed Graves' patients.

The TCR beta library used iRepertoire HTBI primers with Arm-PCR amplification of CDR3. TCRdb called the multiplex PCR reads again in MiXCR, with one record for every CDR3 protein. The data contain 350,000 to 550,000 distinct CDR3 sequences, about a sixth of them singletons. Time point given: newly diagnosed GD, antithyroid drugs for less than 3 months. RNA from PBMCs was the source of the TCR library. The CDR3 is made up of 15 amino acids. Trimming removed 0 bases at V and 3 bases at J, with 11 bases between. Germline V lookup: CDR1 KGHSH, CDR2 LQKENI. In its sample, this clonotype was seen many times. The same data also went into a second study, on T cells in Graves' hyperthyroidism and ophthalmopathy.

This TCR was recovered from a young woman with Graves disease. The material sequenced was peripheral blood mononuclear cells (PBMCs), taken at new diagnosis, from a patient treated with antithyroid drugs. V gene TRBV18 combines with J gene TRBJ2-5; D is perhaps TRBD1 or TRBD2 (5 bases each). CDR3 loop: CASSPPEGFEETQYF. The CDR3 nucleotides are TGTGCCAGCTCACCACCTGAGGGGTTTGAAGAGACCCAGTACTTC. Drawing the rest from reference TRBV18 and TRBJ2-5, the complete variable domain is NAGVMQNPRHLVRRRGQEARLRCSPMKGHSHVYWYRQLPEEGLKFMVYLQKENIIDESGMPKERFSAEFPKEGPSILRIQQVVRGDSAAYFCASSPPEGFEETQYFGPGTRLLVL.